The rows below give T cell receptor beta chains drawn from one sample of a study of vaccination and CD4 T cells after COVID-19. TCRdb processed the PCR reads anew with MiXCR; each CDR3 protein has one entry. The sample has approximately 18,000 distinct CDR3 sequences; roughly 56% are singletons. These receptors lack a known antigen. The specimen was CD4+ T cells from blood, cultured in vitro. The receptors were sampled from a human donor who had recovered from COVID-19. CDR3s include the opening cysteine and the closing phenylalanine or tryptophan.

v_gene,CDR3aa
TRBV20-1,CSASVPGLNTGELFF
TRBV7-9,CASSFRGNSYNEQFF
TRBV9,CASSAEAGATDTQYF
TRBV29-1,CSVTGWADEQYF
TRBV15,CATSRDSPRLAGPETQYF
TRBV19,CASSLRQGLKSYEQYF
TRBV20-1,CSALPSRGTTNEKLFF
TRBV4-1,CASSQEAAEGWHSPLHF
TRBV19,CASSIWTGDTQYF
TRBV20-1,CSARSGGVGQPQHF
TRBV2,CASMAGANSYEQYF
TRBV18,CASSPSPGLRNYGYTF
TRBV27,CASSFTRGGAYNEQFF
TRBV19,CASSSTEGQETQYF
TRBV29-1,CSVEAGLPGDTQYF
TRBV11-3,CASSPSGQGADEQFF
TRBV24-1,CATSDFGGKTGETQYF
TRBV7-9,CASLRQGGGNEQFF
TRBV11-2,CASSLLGGLFGYTF
TRBV7-9,CASSFGGVQEQYF
TRBV20-1,CSARDQRSEAFF
TRBV20-1,CSARPRTGGEGGYTF
TRBV6-1,CASSATGNTIYF
TRBV20-1,CSARPGATDTQYF
TRBV6-1,CASSLTGAGDQPQHF
TRBV5-1,CASSRRGQGLETQYF
TRBV7-2,CASSLLGTGNTEAFF
TRBV2,CASSPTGGLQPQHF
TRBV12-3/TRBV12-4,CASSFARDNQPQHF
TRBV5-1,CASSLFGAGRFYEQYF
TRBV10-3,CATLDSGGETQYF
TRBV15,CATSPRRAHNEQFF
TRBV6-5,CASSYGLDTEAFF
TRBV5-4,CASSFEGASGYTF
TRBV7-2,CASSLPPGGGGNYGYTF